This TCR beta chain was captured in a study of control samples from healthy donors and cancer patients. CDR1 is SEHNR, CDR2 FQNEAQ, per germline (reference sequence). The CDR3 spans 15 residues. V lost 9 bases and J lost 3; bases outside the gene matches: 12. Sequencing was performed with immunoSEQ multiplex PCR; in TCRdb, only in-frame clones are kept and a portion is missing. The data contain 350,000 to 450,000 clones, more than 80% of them singletons. Sequencing was carried out using PBMCs. The genes are TRBV7-9 and TRBJ1-1, with TRBD1 matching 8 bases. This TCR derives from a man aged 35-49 years with head and neck cancer. The CDR3 sequence is CASTTGGTLDTEAFF. The CDR3 nucleotides read TGTGCCAGTACAACAGGGGGTACGTTAGACACTGAAGCTTTCTTT.